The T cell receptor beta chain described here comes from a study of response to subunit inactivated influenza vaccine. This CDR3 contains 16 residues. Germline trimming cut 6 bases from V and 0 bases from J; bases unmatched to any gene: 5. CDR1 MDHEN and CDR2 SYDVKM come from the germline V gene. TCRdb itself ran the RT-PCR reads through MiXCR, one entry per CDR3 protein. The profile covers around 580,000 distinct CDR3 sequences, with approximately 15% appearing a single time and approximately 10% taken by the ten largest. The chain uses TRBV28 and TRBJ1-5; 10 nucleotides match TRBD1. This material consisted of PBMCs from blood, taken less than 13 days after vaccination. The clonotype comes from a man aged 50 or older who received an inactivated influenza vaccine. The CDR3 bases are TGTGCCAGCAGCGGACAGGGGGGACCTAGCAATCAGCCCCAGCATTTT. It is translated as CASSGQGGPSNQPQHF. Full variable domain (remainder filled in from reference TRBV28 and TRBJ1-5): DVKVTQSSRYLVKRTGEKVFLECVQDMDHENMFWYRQDPGLGLRLIYFSYDVKMKEKGDIPEGYSVSREKKERFSLILESASTNQTSMYLCASSGQGGPSNQPQHFGDGTRLSIL.